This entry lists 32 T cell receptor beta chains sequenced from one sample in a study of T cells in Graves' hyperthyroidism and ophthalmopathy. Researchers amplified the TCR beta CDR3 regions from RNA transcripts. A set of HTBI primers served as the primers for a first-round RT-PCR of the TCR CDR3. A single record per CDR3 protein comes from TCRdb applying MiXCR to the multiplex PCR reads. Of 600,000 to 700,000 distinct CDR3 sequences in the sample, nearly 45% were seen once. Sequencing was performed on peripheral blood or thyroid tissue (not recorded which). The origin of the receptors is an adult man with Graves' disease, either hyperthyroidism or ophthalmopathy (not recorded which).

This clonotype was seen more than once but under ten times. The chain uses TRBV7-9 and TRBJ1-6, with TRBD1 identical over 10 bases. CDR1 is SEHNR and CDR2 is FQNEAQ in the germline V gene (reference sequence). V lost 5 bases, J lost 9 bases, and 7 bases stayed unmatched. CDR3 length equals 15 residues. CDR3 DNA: TGTGCCAGCAGCCAAGGGACAGGGGCGATTTCACCCCTCCACTTT. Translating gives CASSQGTGAISPLHF.

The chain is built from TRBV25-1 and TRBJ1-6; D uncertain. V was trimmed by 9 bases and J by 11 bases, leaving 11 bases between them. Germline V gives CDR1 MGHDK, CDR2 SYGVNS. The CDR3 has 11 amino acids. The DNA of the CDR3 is TGTGCCAGTGAGCCGGGTACACCCCTCCACTTT. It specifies CASEPGTPLHF.

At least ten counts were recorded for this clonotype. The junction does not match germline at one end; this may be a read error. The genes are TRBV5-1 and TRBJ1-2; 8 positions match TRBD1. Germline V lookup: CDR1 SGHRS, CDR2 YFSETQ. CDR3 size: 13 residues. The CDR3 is CASSPGQAYGYTF. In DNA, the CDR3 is TGTGCCAGCAGCCCGGGACAGGCCTATGGCTACACCTTC.

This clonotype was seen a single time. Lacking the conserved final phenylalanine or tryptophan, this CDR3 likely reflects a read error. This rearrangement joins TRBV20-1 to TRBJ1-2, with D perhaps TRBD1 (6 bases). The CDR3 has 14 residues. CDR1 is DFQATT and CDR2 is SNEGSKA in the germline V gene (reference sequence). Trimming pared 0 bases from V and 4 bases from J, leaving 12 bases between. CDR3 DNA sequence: TGCAGTGCTAGAGATGTACAGGGAGTCTATGGCTACACCTGC. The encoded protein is CSARDVQGVYGYTC.

CDR3 in amino acids: CASGSSSGGTEQYF. The CDR3 nucleotides read TGTGCCAGCGGATCCTCTAGCGGGGGGACCGAGCAGTACTTC. The genes are TRBV7-9 and TRBJ2-7; 11 nucleotides match TRBD2. Per germline, CDR1 SEHNR and CDR2 FQNEAQ (reference sequence). The CDR3 covers 14 residues. V trimming: 8 bases; J trimming: 6 bases; junction bases outside the gene matches: 9.

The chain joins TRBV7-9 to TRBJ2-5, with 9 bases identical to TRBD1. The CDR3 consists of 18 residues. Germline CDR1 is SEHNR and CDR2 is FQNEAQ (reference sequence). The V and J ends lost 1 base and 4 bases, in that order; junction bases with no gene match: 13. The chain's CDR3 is CASSLDGTGPLGGETQYF. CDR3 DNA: TGTGCCAGCAGCTTAGATGGGACAGGGCCCCTCGGGGGAGAGACCCAGTACTTC.

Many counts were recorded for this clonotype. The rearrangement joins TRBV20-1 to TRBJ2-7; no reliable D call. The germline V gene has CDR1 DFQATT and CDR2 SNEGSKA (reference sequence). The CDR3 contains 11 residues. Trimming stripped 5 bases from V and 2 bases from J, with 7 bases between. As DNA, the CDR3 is TGCAGTGCTGACAAGACCTACGAGCAGTACTTC. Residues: CSADKTYEQYF.

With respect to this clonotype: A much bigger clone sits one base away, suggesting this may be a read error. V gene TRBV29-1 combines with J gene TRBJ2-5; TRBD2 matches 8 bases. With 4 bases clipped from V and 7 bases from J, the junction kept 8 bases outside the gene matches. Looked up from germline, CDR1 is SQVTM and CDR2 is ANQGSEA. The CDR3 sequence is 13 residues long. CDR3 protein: CSVGPGGAGTQYF. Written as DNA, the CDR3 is TGCAGCGTTGGCCCCGGGGGGGCAGGGACCCAGTACTTC.

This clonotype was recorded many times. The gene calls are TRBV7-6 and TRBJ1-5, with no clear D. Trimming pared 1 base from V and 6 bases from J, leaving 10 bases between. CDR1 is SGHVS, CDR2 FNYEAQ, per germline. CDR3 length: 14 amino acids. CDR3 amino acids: CASSLDTWGQPQHF. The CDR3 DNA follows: TGTGCCAGCAGCTTAGATACCTGGGGTCAGCCCCAGCATTTT.

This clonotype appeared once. The CDR3: CATSDGGTEAFF. The DNA for the CDR3 is TGTGCCACCAGTGACGGGGGGACTGAAGCTTTCTTT. This chain links TRBV24-1 with TRBJ1-1; TRBD1 might be the D (5 bases). V lost 4 bases to trimming and J lost 5 bases, with 7 bases between them. This CDR3 spans 12 amino acids. Germline CDR1 reads KGHDR; CDR2 reads SFDVKD.

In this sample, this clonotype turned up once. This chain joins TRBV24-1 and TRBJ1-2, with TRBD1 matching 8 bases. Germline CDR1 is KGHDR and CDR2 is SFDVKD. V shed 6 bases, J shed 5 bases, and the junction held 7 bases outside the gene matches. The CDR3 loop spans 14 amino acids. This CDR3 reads CATSSWDRRYGYTF. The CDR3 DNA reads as TGTGCCACCAGTTCGTGGGACAGGAGATATGGCTACACCTTC.

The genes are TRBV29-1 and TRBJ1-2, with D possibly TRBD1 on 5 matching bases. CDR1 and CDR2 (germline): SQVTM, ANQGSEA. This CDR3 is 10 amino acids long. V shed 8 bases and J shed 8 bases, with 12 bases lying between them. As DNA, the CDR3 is TGCAGCCCTGCGGACAACGGCTACACCTTC. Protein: CSPADNGYTF.

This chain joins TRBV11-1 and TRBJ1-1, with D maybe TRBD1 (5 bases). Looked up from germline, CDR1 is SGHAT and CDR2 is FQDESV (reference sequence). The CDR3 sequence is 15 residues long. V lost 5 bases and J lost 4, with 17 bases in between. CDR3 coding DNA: TGTGCCAGCAGCGTTGATTCCCAGGGCCTCACTGAAGCTTTCTTT. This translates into CASSVDSQGLTEAFF.

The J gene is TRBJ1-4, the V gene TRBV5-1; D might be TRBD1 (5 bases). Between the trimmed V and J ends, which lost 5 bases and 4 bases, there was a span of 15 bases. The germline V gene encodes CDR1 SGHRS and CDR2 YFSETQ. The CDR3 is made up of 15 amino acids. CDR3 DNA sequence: TGCGCCAGCAGGGACACTTTTGGCATTAATGAAAAACTGTTTTTT. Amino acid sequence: CASRDTFGINEKLFF.

The CDR3 nucleotides read TGTGCCAGCAGTGAAAGGGGAGGTTTGGAAGCTTTCTTT. As protein: CASSERGGLEAFF. The rearrangement joins TRBV2 to TRBJ1-1; possibly TRBD1 for D (5 bases). The germline V and J ends were trimmed by 2 bases and 8 bases, with 12 bases remaining between them. The CDR3 is 13 residues long. The germline V gene has CDR1 SNHLY and CDR2 FYNNEI.

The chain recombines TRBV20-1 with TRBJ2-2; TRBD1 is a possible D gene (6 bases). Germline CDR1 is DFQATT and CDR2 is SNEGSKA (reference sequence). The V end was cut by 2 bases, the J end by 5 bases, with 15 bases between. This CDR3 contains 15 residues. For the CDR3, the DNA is TGCAGTGCTAGACCCACACAACAGGGTACCGGGGAGCTGTTTTTT. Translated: CSARPTQQGTGELFF.

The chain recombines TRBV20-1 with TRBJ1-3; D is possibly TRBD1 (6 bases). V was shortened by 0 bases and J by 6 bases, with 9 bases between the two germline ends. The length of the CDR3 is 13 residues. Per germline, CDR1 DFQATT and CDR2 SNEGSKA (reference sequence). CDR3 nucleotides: TGCAGTGCTAGAGAACAGGGAAAAAACACCATATATTTT. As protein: CSAREQGKNTIYF.

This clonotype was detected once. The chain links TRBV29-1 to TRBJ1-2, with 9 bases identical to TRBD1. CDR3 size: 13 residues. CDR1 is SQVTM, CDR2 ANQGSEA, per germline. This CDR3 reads CRDGTGTNYGYTF. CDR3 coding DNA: TGCAGAGACGGGACAGGGACTAACTATGGCTACACCTTC. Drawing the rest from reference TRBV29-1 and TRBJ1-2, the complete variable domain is SAVISQKPSRDICQRGTSLTIQCQVDSQVTMMFWYRQQPGQSLTLIATANQGSEATYESGFVIDKFPISRPNLTFSTLTVSNMSPEDSSIYLCRDGTGTNYGYTFGSGTRLTVV.

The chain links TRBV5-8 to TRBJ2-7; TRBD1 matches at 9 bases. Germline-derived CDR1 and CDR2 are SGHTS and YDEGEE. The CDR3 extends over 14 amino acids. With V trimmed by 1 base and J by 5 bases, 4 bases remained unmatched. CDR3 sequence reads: CASSLWDRADEQYF. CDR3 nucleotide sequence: TGTGCCAGCAGCTTGTGGGACAGGGCCGACGAGCAGTACTTC.

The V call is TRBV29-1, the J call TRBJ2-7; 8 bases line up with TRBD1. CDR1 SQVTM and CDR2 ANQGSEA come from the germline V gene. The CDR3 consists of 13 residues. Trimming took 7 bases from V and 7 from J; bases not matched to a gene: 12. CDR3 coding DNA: TGCAGCGCTACCGGACAGGGCTTGGGGGAGCAGTACTTC. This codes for CSATGQGLGEQYF.

The CDR3 bases are TGTGCCAGCAGCCAAGGGGCTCGCGGGGGCCCCCTCCCTGGAAACACCATATATTTT. Translated, it gives CASSQGARGGPLPGNTIYF. The chain joins TRBV4-2 to TRBJ1-3, with D perhaps matching TRBD1 (6 bases). The CDR3 is made up of 19 amino acids. Trimming stripped 1 base from V and 2 bases from J, with 21 bases between. The germline CDR1 and CDR2 sequences are LGHNA and YNFKEQ.

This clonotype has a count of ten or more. CDR3 sequence reads: CAIRADSLNQPQHF. CDR3 nucleotides: TGTGCCATCAGAGCGGACAGCCTCAATCAGCCCCAGCATTTT. This sequence joins TRBV10-3 and TRBJ1-5; D perhaps matches TRBD1 (6 bases). CDR1 is ENHRY and CDR2 is SYGVKD in the germline V gene. The length of the CDR3 is 14 residues. V was cut by 6 bases and J by 3 bases, with 12 bases left in between.

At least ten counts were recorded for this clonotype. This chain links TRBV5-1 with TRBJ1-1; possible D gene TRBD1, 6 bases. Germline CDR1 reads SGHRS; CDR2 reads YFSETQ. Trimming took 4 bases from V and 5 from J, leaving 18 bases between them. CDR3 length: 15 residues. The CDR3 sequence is CASSTGTWVRTEAFF. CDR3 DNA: TGCGCCAGCAGCACCGGGACATGGGTGCGGACTGAAGCTTTCTTT.

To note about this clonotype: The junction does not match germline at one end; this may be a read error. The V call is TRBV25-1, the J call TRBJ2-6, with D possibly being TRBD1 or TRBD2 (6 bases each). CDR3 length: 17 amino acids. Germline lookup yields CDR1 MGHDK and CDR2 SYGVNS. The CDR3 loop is CASVGGHFNSGTNVLTF. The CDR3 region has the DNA TGTGCCAGTGTGGGGGGACACTTTAACTCTGGGACCAACGTCCTGACTTTC.

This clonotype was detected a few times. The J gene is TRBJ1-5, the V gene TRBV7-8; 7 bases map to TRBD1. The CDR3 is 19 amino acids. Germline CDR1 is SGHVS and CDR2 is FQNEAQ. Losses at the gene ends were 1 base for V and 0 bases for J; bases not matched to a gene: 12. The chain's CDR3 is CASSLVAGGGLDSNQPQHF. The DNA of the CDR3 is TGTGCCAGCAGCTTAGTTGCAGGGGGAGGATTGGATAGCAATCAGCCCCAGCATTTT.

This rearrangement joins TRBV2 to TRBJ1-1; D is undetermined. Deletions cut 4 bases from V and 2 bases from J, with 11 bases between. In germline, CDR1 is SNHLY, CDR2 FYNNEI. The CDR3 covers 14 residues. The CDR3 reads CASSVRTDNTEAFF. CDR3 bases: TGTGCCAGCAGTGTAAGGACGGACAACACTGAAGCTTTCTTT.

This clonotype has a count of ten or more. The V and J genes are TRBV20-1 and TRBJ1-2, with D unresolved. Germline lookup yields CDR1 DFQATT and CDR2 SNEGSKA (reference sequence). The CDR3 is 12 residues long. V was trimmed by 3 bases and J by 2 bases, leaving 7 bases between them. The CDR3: CSASGGNYGYTF. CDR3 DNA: TGCAGTGCTAGCGGCGGGAACTATGGCTACACCTTC.

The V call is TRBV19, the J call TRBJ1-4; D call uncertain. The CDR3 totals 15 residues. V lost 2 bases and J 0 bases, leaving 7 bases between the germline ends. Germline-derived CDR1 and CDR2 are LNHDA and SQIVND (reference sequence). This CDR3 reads CASSIHTPTNEKLFF. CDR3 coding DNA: TGTGCCAGTAGTATACATACACCAACTAATGAAAAACTGTTTTTT.

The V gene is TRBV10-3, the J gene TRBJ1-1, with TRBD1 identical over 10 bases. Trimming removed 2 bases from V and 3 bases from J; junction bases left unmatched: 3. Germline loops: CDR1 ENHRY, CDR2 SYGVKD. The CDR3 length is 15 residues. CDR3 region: CAISEGGQGYTEAFF. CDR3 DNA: TGTGCCATCAGTGAGGGGGGACAGGGGTACACTGAAGCTTTCTTT.

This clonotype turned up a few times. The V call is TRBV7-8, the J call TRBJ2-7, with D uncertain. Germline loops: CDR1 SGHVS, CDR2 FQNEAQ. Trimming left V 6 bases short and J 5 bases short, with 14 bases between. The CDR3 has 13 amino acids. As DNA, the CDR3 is TGTGCCAGCAGTCTCTCGAGTATCCACGAGCAGTACTTC. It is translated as CASSLSSIHEQYF.

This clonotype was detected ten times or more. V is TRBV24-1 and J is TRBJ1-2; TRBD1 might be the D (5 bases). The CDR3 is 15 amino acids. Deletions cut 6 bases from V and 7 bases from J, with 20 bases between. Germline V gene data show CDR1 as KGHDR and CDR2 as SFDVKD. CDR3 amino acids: CATSRASDSVIGYTF. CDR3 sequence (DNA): TGTGCCACCAGTCGAGCCTCTGACAGTGTAATTGGCTACACCTTC.

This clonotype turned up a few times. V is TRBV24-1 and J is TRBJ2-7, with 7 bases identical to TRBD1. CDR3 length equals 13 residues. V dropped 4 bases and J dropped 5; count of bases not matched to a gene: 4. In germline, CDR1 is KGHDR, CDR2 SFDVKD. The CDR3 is CATSEGGWNEQYF. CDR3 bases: TGTGCCACCAGTGAAGGGGGCTGGAACGAGCAGTACTTC.